The 9 T cell receptor beta chains given below trace back to one sample, sequenced in a study of CD8 T cells in Susac syndrome. RNA amounts of about 0.5 to 1 ug underwent reverse transcription with random hexamers. MiXCR, run by TCRdb on the immunoSEQ multiplex PCR reads, gives a single entry per CDR3 protein. Among 400,000 to 550,000 distinct CDR3 sequences listed, more than 80% were seen once. Material for sequencing was CD8+ T cells from PBMCs. The receptors were sampled from a human donor with multiple sclerosis.

Only one count was recorded for this clonotype. This chain uses TRBV5-1 with TRBJ1-1; a weak D match, TRBD1 (5 bases). V shed 3 bases and J shed 3 bases, with 15 bases lying between them. This CDR3 has 15 amino acids. In germline, CDR1 is SGHRS, CDR2 YFSETQ. CDR3 coding DNA: TGCGCCAGCAGCTCGGAGGGGTGGTATGACACTGAAGCTTTCTTT. As protein: CASSSEGWYDTEAFF.

Here the CDR3 DNA reads TGCAGTGCTAGAGTTCCCCGGGACACTGAAGCTTTCTTT. It yields the protein CSARVPRDTEAFF. V and J are TRBV20-1 and TRBJ1-1; D not certain. CDR3 size: 13 residues. Trimming took off 1 base at V and 3 bases at J, with 9 bases between the two ends. Germline loops: CDR1 DFQATT, CDR2 SNEGSKA (reference sequence).

Concerning this clonotype itself: A read error may account for a junction end that differs from germline. This CDR3 is CASSPPEGGSYEQCF. CDR3 bases: TGTGCCAGCTCACCACCGGAGGGGGGTTCCTACGAGCAGTGCTTC. The J gene is TRBJ2-7, the V gene TRBV18; perhaps D is TRBD1 or TRBD2 (6 bases each). This CDR3 region has 15 residues. In germline, CDR1 is KGHSH, CDR2 LQKENI.

The rearrangement links TRBV19 to TRBJ2-1; D remains unclear. This CDR3 comprises 15 residues. Between the trimmed V and J ends, which lost 5 bases and 0 bases, there was a span of 11 bases. Germline V gene lookup returns CDR1 LNHDA and CDR2 SQIVND (reference sequence). CDR3 coding DNA: TGTGCCAGTAGTCCTACACCCCTCTCCTACAATGAGCAGTTCTTC. This translates into CASSPTPLSYNEQFF.

The V and J genes are TRBV5-8 and TRBJ2-7, with 11 bases lining up with TRBD1. The germline V gene encodes CDR1 SGHTS and CDR2 YDEGEE. Unmatched junction bases numbered 8, after V lost 2 bases and J lost 4 bases. There are 16 residues in the CDR3. The DNA of the CDR3 is TGTGCCAGCAGCTTTGGGAGAGGACAGGGGGCGTACGAGCAGTACTTC. This sequence encodes CASSFGRGQGAYEQYF.

The rearrangement joins TRBV3-1 to TRBJ1-1; 7 bases agree with TRBD1. The germline V gene encodes CDR1 LGHDT and CDR2 YNNKEL (reference sequence). The CDR3 contains 17 residues. Unmatched junction bases numbered 10, after V lost 0 bases and J lost 3 bases. CDR3 amino acids: CASSQDFLQGPDTEAFF. The DNA for the CDR3 is TGTGCCAGCAGCCAAGATTTTCTACAGGGGCCGGACACTGAAGCTTTCTTT.

CDR3 region: CASSSTGQYNEQFF. As DNA, the CDR3 is TGTGCCAGCAGCTCGACGGGACAATACAATGAGCAGTTCTTC. V usage is TRBV5-4 and J usage is TRBJ2-1; the D gene is possibly TRBD1 (6 bases). CDR1 SGHNT and CDR2 YYREEE come from the germline V gene (reference sequence). The CDR3 has 14 amino acids. Trimming stripped 3 bases from V and 4 bases from J, with 11 bases between.

V is TRBV5-1 and J is TRBJ1-4; 7 nucleotides line up with TRBD1. This CDR3 region has 17 residues. The J segment lost 3 bases and the V segment lost 2 bases, leaving 10 bases of the junction unmatched. CDR1 and CDR2 from the germline V gene are SGHRS and YFSETQ. CDR3 in DNA: TGCGCCAGCAGCTTATTCCGGGACAGCGGATCTAATGAAAAACTGTTTTTT. This sequence encodes CASSLFRDSGSNEKLFF. Full variable domain (outside the CDR3, taken from reference TRBV5-1 and TRBJ1-4): KAGVTQTPRYLIKTRGQQVTLSCSPISGHRSVSWYQQTPGQGLQFLFEYFSETQRNKGNFPGRFSGRQFSNSRSEMNVSTLELGDSALYLCASSLFRDSGSNEKLFFGSGTQLSVL.

The chain has TRBV5-4 and TRBJ1-5; D perhaps matches TRBD1 (6 bases). Germline loops: CDR1 SGHNT, CDR2 YYREEE (reference sequence). This CDR3 has 13 residues. Trimming took off 4 bases at V and 6 bases at J, with 11 bases between the two ends. CDR3 residues: CASSKTGLQPQHF. The CDR3 bases are TGTGCCAGCAGCAAGACAGGACTTCAGCCCCAGCATTTT. Full variable domain (outside the CDR3, taken from reference TRBV5-4 and TRBJ1-5): ETGVTQSPTHLIKTRGQQVTLRCSSQSGHNTVSWYQQALGQGPQFIFQYYREEENGRGNFPPRFSGLQFPNYSSELNVNALELDDSALYLCASSKTGLQPQHFGDGTRLSIL.